This passage covers 17 T cell receptor beta chains from one sample sequenced in a study of blood T cell repertoires in COVID-19 (dated by TCRdb to 2019 to 2021). Receptor amplification or capture employed the immunoSEQ multiplex PCR assay. TCRdb took this table from immuneACCESS and kept in-frame rearrangements with V and J called. Such tables lack part of the clones; where checked against another copy, unresolved V genes explain under half of the gap, and the rest is unexplained. This sample has roughly 30,000 clones in its table, and roughly 93% of those were observed once. 5.2% of the sample lies in the top ten. Sequenced: peripheral blood. The receptor source for this set is a human donor in a cohort sampled during active COVID-19.

CDR3 nucleotide sequence: TGTGCCAGCAGTGCTCCCACAGAAGATACGCAGTATTTT. Translated: CASSAPTEDTQYF. The rearrangement joins TRBV25-1 to TRBJ2-3; D gene uncertain. Trimming removed 4 bases at V and 5 bases at J, with 10 bases between. This CDR3 is built from 13 residues. CDR1 MGHDK and CDR2 SYGVNS come from the germline V gene.

This clone has just one count. The rearrangement uses TRBV12-3 or TRBV12-4 and TRBJ1-2; 8 bases align to TRBD1. The CDR3 length is 13 residues. Losses at the gene ends were 5 bases for V and 5 bases for J; bases not matched to a gene: 4. The CDR3 here is CASSLQGGYGYTF. The DNA for the CDR3 is TGTGCCAGCAGTCTACAGGGGGGGTATGGCTACACCTTC.

The CDR3, as DNA: TGCGCCAGCTCCGACAGCTCCTACAATGAGCAGTTCTTC. Its protein product is CASSDSSYNEQFF. This chain uses TRBV5-1 with TRBJ2-1; TRBD1 might be the D (5 bases). CDR3 size: 13 residues. The V gene's germline CDR1 is SGHRS and CDR2 YFSETQ. V was pared by 7 bases and J by 0 bases, with 8 bases between.

The rearrangement joins TRBV7-9 to TRBJ2-7, with 8 bases fitting TRBD1. The ends lost 3 bases at V and 1 base at J; junction bases unmatched: 5. The length of the CDR3 is 15 residues. CDR1 SEHNR and CDR2 FQNEAQ come from the germline V gene (reference sequence). The CDR3 DNA is TGTGCCAGCAGCTTGACGACAGGGGCTTCCTACGAGCAGTACTTC. Amino acids: CASSLTTGASYEQYF. The entire variable domain, with the rest obtained from reference TRBV7-9 and TRBJ2-7, is as follows: DTGVSQNPRHKITKRGQNVTFRCDPISEHNRLYWYRQTLGQGPEFLTYFQNEAQLEKSRLLSDRFSAERPKGSFSTLEIQRTEQGDSAMYLCASSLTTGASYEQYFGPGTRLTVT.

The chain is built from TRBV5-1 and TRBJ2-1, with 8 bases aligning to TRBD1. Per the germline V gene, CDR1 is SGHRS and CDR2 is YFSETQ. V was clipped by 2 bases and J by 2 bases; unmatched bases: 9. The CDR3 has 17 residues. DNA for the CDR3: TGCGCCAGCAGCTTCCGGACAGGGACCCTTGCCTACAATGAGCAGTTCTTC. Encoded protein: CASSFRTGTLAYNEQFF. Full variable domain (remainder filled in from reference TRBV5-1 and TRBJ2-1): KAGVTQTPRYLIKTRGQQVTLSCSPISGHRSVSWYQQTPGQGLQFLFEYFSETQRNKGNFPGRFSGRQFSNSRSEMNVSTLELGDSALYLCASSFRTGTLAYNEQFFGPGTRLTVL.

V and J are TRBV23-1 and TRBJ1-5; a weak D match, TRBD1 (6 bases). TRBV23-1 is assigned to the ORF class and has an uncertain function. Trimming took off 10 bases at V and 4 bases at J, with 23 bases between the two ends. The CDR3 has 16 residues. The CDR3 spells CATPGWAGTRNQPQHF. DNA for the CDR3: TGCGCCACCCCAGGGTGGGCAGGGACAAGGAATCAGCCCCAGCATTTT.

The CDR3 DNA is TGCGCCAGCGGGGGACAGGGGACAGCTTTCTTT. Protein: CASGGQGTAFF. This rearrangement joins TRBV10-1 to TRBJ1-1, with 10 nucleotides matching TRBD1. This CDR3 has 11 amino acids. J lost 10 bases, V lost 8 bases, and 4 bases had no gene match. The germline gives CDR1 WNHNN, CDR2 SYGVQD (reference sequence).

This rearrangement joins TRBV12-3 or TRBV12-4 to TRBJ1-2; D unresolved. V lost 5 bases to trimming and J lost 2 bases, with 6 bases between them. The CDR3 extends over 12 amino acids. CDR3 loop: CASSTENYGYTF. The CDR3 DNA reads as TGTGCCAGCAGTACAGAAAACTATGGCTACACCTTC.

The rearrangement joins TRBV7-9 to TRBJ1-1, with 10 positions matching TRBD1. After removal of 2 bases from V and 5 bases from J, the junction contained 8 bases not matched to a gene. CDR3 length equals 16 residues. The germline V gene has CDR1 SEHNR and CDR2 FQNEAQ (reference sequence). CDR3 in DNA: TGTGCCAGCAGCTTACCGACAGGGGGCGGTATTACTGAAGCTTTCTTT. Translation: CASSLPTGGGITEAFF.

This clone was counted a single time. This chain uses TRBV29-1 with TRBJ2-3; weak D call: TRBD1 (5 bases). Germline V gene sequence: CDR1 SQVTM, CDR2 ANQGSEA. This CDR3 contains 11 residues. V was cut by 7 bases and J by 3 bases, with 8 bases left in between. The CDR3 is CSARQTDTQYF. CDR3 sequence (DNA): TGCAGCGCCCGACAGACAGATACGCAGTATTTT.

V and J are TRBV29-1 and TRBJ2-3, with D perhaps TRBD2 (6 bases). Trimming removed 4 bases from V and 2 bases from J, with 7 bases in between. The CDR3 length is 12 residues. CDR1 SQVTM and CDR2 ANQGSEA come from the germline V gene. The CDR3 spells CSVGGNTDTQYF. The CDR3 DNA reads as TGCAGCGTTGGCGGGAACACAGATACGCAGTATTTT.

The V gene is TRBV20-1, the J gene TRBJ2-3; no definite D call. CDR1 and CDR2 from the germline V gene are DFQATT and SNEGSKA (reference sequence). The V end was cut by 2 bases, the J end by 7 bases, with 7 bases between. The CDR3 covers 11 residues. For the CDR3, the DNA is TGCAGTGCTAGAATATTAAATACGCAGTATTTT. Encoded protein: CSARILNTQYF.

The V call is TRBV6-5, the J call TRBJ1-1; a possible D gene is TRBD1 (5 bases). V lost 5 bases to trimming and J lost 1 base, with 11 bases between them. The CDR3 runs 14 residues. CDR1 is MNHEY, CDR2 SVGAGI, per germline. The CDR3 nucleotides read TGTGCCAGCAGTCTAGACAGTGGGAACACTGAAGCTTTCTTT. Its protein product is CASSLDSGNTEAFF.

The genes are TRBV5-8 and TRBJ1-2; 7 bases line up with TRBD1. The length of the CDR3 is 15 residues. Germline trimming cut 3 bases from V and 1 base from J; bases unmatched to any gene: 6. Germline V gene data show CDR1 as SGHTS and CDR2 as YDEGEE. CDR3: CASSWGQSINYGYTF. Here the CDR3 DNA reads TGTGCCAGCAGCTGGGGACAGAGTATTAACTATGGCTACACCTTC.

The chain recombines TRBV6-5 with TRBJ1-6; D possibly corresponds to TRBD1 (5 bases). Germline V gene data show CDR1 as MNHEY and CDR2 as SVGAGI. The CDR3 runs to 13 residues. V lost 5 bases to trimming and J lost 8 bases, with 10 bases between them. The CDR3 DNA follows: TGTGCCAGCAGTCAGGACAAGTATTCACCCCTCCACTTT. As protein: CASSQDKYSPLHF.

The rearrangement links TRBV19 to TRBJ1-1, with D unresolved. In germline, CDR1 is LNHDA, CDR2 SQIVND (reference sequence). The V and J ends lost 7 bases and 4 bases respectively, with 10 bases between them. The CDR3 contains 12 residues. The CDR3 DNA reads TGTGCCAGTATGAGCGTGGGCACTGAAGCTTTCTTT. This sequence encodes CASMSVGTEAFF.

The V call is TRBV6-5, the J call TRBJ2-7, with 7 positions matching TRBD2. The CDR3 consists of 15 residues. The trim removed 7 bases at V and 5 bases at J, leaving 14 bases unmatched. The germline V gene encodes CDR1 MNHEY and CDR2 SVGAGI. The CDR3 DNA sequence: TGTGCCAGCACAAGCCTCTCGGGGGGACGGGACGAGCAGTACTTC. The encoded protein is CASTSLSGGRDEQYF.